The rows below give T cell receptor beta chains drawn from one sample of a study of OX40 agonist ivuxolimab in advanced cancers. Assay: immunoSEQ multiplex PCR; the TCRdb copy retains only in-frame clones and omits some. Seen here are about 22,000 clones, about 88% observed once, and the top ten hold 30% to 35%. Sequenced here: CD4+ or CD8+ T cells sorted from blood, sampled in a trial of the OX40 agonist ivuxolimab. These receptors were obtained from an adult with an advanced solid tumor such as melanoma, head and neck, liver or kidney cancer. The CDR3 runs from the conserved cysteine through the conserved F or W. A D gene is named only where the DNA matches it firmly. Size is stated for part of the rows, as once, few or many counts, or as a class when the clone is expanded.

CDR3 DNA | CDR3 protein | clone size | J gene | V gene | D gene
TGCAGCGTTTCTGCTGGGGACTCCTACGAGCAGTACTTC | CSVSAGDSYEQYF | . | TRBJ2-7 | TRBV29-1 | .
TGCGCCAGCAGCCACGATACTCCGAACTACAATGAGCAGTTCTTC | CASSHDTPNYNEQFF | once | TRBJ2-1 | TRBV4-1 | .
TGTGCCAGCAGTTCCGGGACTAGCTTTTCGGAGACCCAGTACTTC | CASSSGTSFSETQYF | . | TRBJ2-5 | TRBV27 | TRBD2
TGTGCCTGGAGTTACTATACTAGCACAGATACGCAGTATTTT | CAWSYYTSTDTQYF | . | TRBJ2-3 | TRBV30 | .
TGCGCCAGCAGCCAAGATACCGGACAGGGAGTGTATGGCTACACCTTC | CASSQDTGQGVYGYTF | . | TRBJ1-2 | TRBV4-3 | TRBD1
TGTGCCAGCAGTGAATATAGCTCTGGGGCCAACGTCCTGACTTTC | CASSEYSSGANVLTF | . | TRBJ2-6 | TRBV25-1 | .
TGTGCCAGTAGTGAGGGGGTTCCACAAGAGACCCAGTACTTC | CASSEGVPQETQYF | few | TRBJ2-5 | TRBV19 | .
TGTGCCAGCAGCCCGGAGGAGGGCAATTATGGCTACACCTTC | CASSPEEGNYGYTF | . | TRBJ1-2 | TRBV5-6 | .
TGTGCCAGCAGTGCCCAGAATCAGCCCCAGCATTTT | CASSAQNQPQHF | . | TRBJ1-5 | TRBV6-1 | .
TGTGCCAGCAGCCCCCACGGGGGTAGGGTACGAGAGACCCAGTACTTC | CASSPHGGRVRETQYF | . | TRBJ2-5 | TRBV14 | .
TGTGCCAGCATGGGGATCCGATGGGGCACTGAAGCTTTCTTT | CASMGIRWGTEAFF | . | TRBJ1-1 | TRBV6-6 | .
TGTGCCAGCAGCTATACCGGGGACGACTCCTACGAGCAGTACTTC | CASSYTGDDSYEQYF | . | TRBJ2-7 | TRBV9 | .
TGTGCCAGCAGCTTGAGGACTAGGGTCAATGAGCAGTTCTTC | CASSLRTRVNEQFF | . | TRBJ2-1 | TRBV11-3 | TRBD2
TGCGCCAGCAGCCAAGATAAGGTAGAGCAGTTCTTC | CASSQDKVEQFF | . | TRBJ2-1 | TRBV4-1 | .
TGTGCCAGCAGTTTATATCTCTTCACTAGCGGGAGAGGTACAGATACGCAGTATTTT | CASSLYLFTSGRGTDTQYF | . | TRBJ2-3 | TRBV27 | TRBD2
TGTGCCAGTAGTATAGCGGGAGGGACAGATACGCAGTATTTT | CASSIAGGTDTQYF | . | TRBJ2-3 | TRBV19 | TRBD2
TGTGCCAGCAGCCCTGGGGACAGACCCGACGAGCAGTACTTC | CASSPGDRPDEQYF | . | TRBJ2-7 | TRBV9 | TRBD1
TGTGCCAGCAGCTCCTGGGAGGGGCCCCAGCATTTT | CASSSWEGPQHF | . | TRBJ1-5 | TRBV7-9 | .
TGTGCCAGCAGTGAAGCGCTGCAGGCCAGGAACACTGAAGCTTTCTTT | CASSEALQARNTEAFF | . | TRBJ1-1 | TRBV2 | .
TGTGCCAGCAGCGTAAGTGGAGATGGAGGTGATGAAGCTTTCTTT | CASSVSGDGGDEAFF | . | TRBJ1-1 | TRBV9 | .
TGTGCCAGCAGTGCTAGGCCCTACAATGAGCAGTTCTTC | CASSARPYNEQFF | medium-sized | TRBJ2-1 | TRBV25-1 | .
TGTGCCAGCAGCTTAGAGTGGATCAACACTGAAGCTTTCTTT | CASSLEWINTEAFF | . | TRBJ1-1 | TRBV11-2 | .
TGTGCCTCTGGGAGGGGGTTTATACGATCCTATAATTCACCCCTCCACTTT | CASGRGFIRSYNSPLHF | . | TRBJ1-6 | TRBV10-3 | .
TGCGCCAGCAGTGAGTCGAACTCCCCGGTGGGGAATGAGCAGTTCTTC | CASSESNSPVGNEQFF | . | TRBJ2-1 | TRBV10-1 | .
TGTGCCAGCAGCTTACTGACTAGCGGGTACGAGCAGTACTTC | CASSLLTSGYEQYF | . | TRBJ2-7 | TRBV11-2 | TRBD2
TGCGCCAGCAGCGCAGGTCTGGAGCGGATCACAGATACGCAGTATTTT | CASSAGLERITDTQYF | . | TRBJ2-3 | TRBV5-1 | .
TGTGCCAGCAGCGGAAGCTCCTACGAGCAGTACTTC | CASSGSSYEQYF | . | TRBJ2-7 | TRBV27 | .
TGTGCCAGCAGCTCCCTTTTGGCGGGAGGGCCAGTCTACGAGCAGTACTTC | CASSSLLAGGPVYEQYF | . | TRBJ2-7 | TRBV27 | TRBD2
TGTGCCAGCAGTGAAGGGACAGTTACGGCTTTAGCCAAAAACATTCAGTACTTC | CASSEGTVTALAKNIQYF | . | TRBJ2-4 | TRBV6-1 | .